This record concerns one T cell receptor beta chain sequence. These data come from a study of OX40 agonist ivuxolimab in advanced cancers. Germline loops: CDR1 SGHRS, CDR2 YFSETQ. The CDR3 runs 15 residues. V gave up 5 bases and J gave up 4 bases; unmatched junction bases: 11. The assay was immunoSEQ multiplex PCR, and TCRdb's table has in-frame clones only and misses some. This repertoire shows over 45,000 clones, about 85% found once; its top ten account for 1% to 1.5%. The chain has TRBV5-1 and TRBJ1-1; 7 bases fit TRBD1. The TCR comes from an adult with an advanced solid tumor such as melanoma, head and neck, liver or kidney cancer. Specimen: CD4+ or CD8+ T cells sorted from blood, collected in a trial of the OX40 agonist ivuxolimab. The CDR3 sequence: CASRLTQGVGTEAFF. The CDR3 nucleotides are TGCGCCAGCAGACTTACTCAGGGGGTGGGCACTGAAGCTTTCTTT.